This TCR beta chain is from a study of CD8 T cells in Susac syndrome. Study in general: At the time their blood was drawn, patients with Susac syndrome were either therapy-naive, on corticosteroids (with some of them also receiving intravenous immunoglobulin), or on intravenous immunoglobulin alone. The study's findings and limits: Maximal CD8+ clonal expansion in Susac was observed within TEMRA cells and among active patients. Detection of Susac-specific public clones gave approximately 16 in total CD8+ repertoires and about five in CD8+ TEMRA repertoires.

With respect to this clonotype: Its antigen is undetermined.

Reverse transcription of 0.5 to 1 ug RNA was performed with random hexamers. TCRdb called the immunoSEQ multiplex PCR reads again in MiXCR, with one record for every CDR3 protein. The sample shows approximately 190,000 distinct CDR3 sequences, more than 85% of them seen only once. TEMRA cells underwent FACS enrichment and CD8+ and CD4+ T cells underwent negative isolation. The trim removed 4 bases at V and 4 bases at J, leaving 4 bases unmatched. Germline lookup yields CDR1 SGHDT and CDR2 YYEEEE. The CDR3 is made up of 14 amino acids. The source material was CD8+ T cells from PBMCs. The sequence derives from a human donor with Susac syndrome. The V and J genes are TRBV5-6 and TRBJ1-2, with 10 positions matching TRBD1. CDR3 sequence reads: CASSPGTGVYGYTF. In nucleotides, the CDR3 is TGTGCCAGCAGCCCCGGGACAGGGGTCTATGGCTACACCTTC.